These 16 T cell receptor beta chains were sequenced from one sample in a study of blood T cell repertoires in COVID-19. The repertoire was sequenced with immunoSEQ multiplex PCR; TCRdb's copy has only in-frame clones and lacks some. The sample has around 300,000 clones, around nine tenths seen once. The specimen was peripheral blood. All receptors derive from a middle-aged man with acute or convalescent COVID-19.

The V and J genes are TRBV2 and TRBJ2-5; 14 bases match TRBD2. The V and J ends lost 9 bases and 5 bases, in that order; junction bases with no gene match: 14. This CDR3 contains 17 residues. Germline CDR1 and CDR2: SNHLY and FYNNEI. The DNA for the CDR3 is TGTGCCAGTTCCTCAGGACTAGCGGGGGGTTATGGGGAGACCCAGTACTTC. Its protein is CASSSGLAGGYGETQYF.

The J gene is TRBJ2-3, the V gene TRBV10-1, with 9 positions matching TRBD1. The germline V gene has CDR1 WNHNN and CDR2 SYGVQD (reference sequence). Trimming took 6 bases from V and 4 from J; bases not matched to a gene: 8. CDR3 length: 15 residues. The CDR3 nucleotides read TGCGCCAGCAGACCCGGGACAGGGAGCCCAGATACGCAGTATTTT. It is translated as CASRPGTGSPDTQYF.

This clone was detected only a few times. The chain has TRBV3-1 (or the pseudogene TRBV3-2) and TRBJ1-1; 10 nucleotides agree with TRBD1. The germline CDR1 and CDR2 sequences are LGHDT and YNNKEL (reference sequence). This CDR3 is built from 14 residues. Trimming took 4 bases from V and 6 from J; bases not matched to a gene: 5. CDR3 bases: TGTGCCAGCAGCCCGAGGGACAGGGGTGCTGAAGCTTTCTTT. It is translated as CASSPRDRGAEAFF.

The chain joins TRBV7-2 to TRBJ2-2, with no clear D. There are 14 residues in the CDR3. Germline-derived CDR1 and CDR2 are SGHTA and FQGNSA. Trimming took 1 base from V and 1 from J, leaving 4 bases between them. CDR3 sequence (DNA): TGTGCCAGCAGCTTAGTACAGAACACCGGGGAGCTGTTTTTT. Translation gives CASSLVQNTGELFF.

J is TRBJ2-3 and V is TRBV6-5; TRBD2 aligns across 9 bases. This CDR3 is built from 13 residues. After removal of 7 bases from V and 4 bases from J, the junction contained 3 bases not matched to a gene. In germline, CDR1 is MNHEY, CDR2 SVGAGI. Here the CDR3 reads CASTAGGSDTQYF. The DNA for the CDR3 is TGTGCCAGCACCGCGGGGGGGTCAGATACGCAGTATTTT.

This clone has only one observation. The V and J genes are TRBV3-1 (or the pseudogene TRBV3-2) and TRBJ1-2; a possible D gene is TRBD1 (5 bases). The CDR3 totals 16 residues. Germline V lookup: CDR1 LGHDT, CDR2 YNNKEL (reference sequence). Trimming removed 0 bases from V and 5 bases from J, with 16 bases in between. This CDR3 reads CASSQDVGARGYGYTF. In nucleotides, the CDR3 is TGTGCCAGCAGCCAAGATGTTGGGGCAAGAGGATATGGCTACACCTTC.

The CDR3 reads CASSPTGRSGNTIYF. The CDR3 coding sequence is TGTGCCAGCAGCCCCACGGGGAGGTCTGGAAACACCATATATTTT. The chain has TRBV3-1 (or the pseudogene TRBV3-2) and TRBJ1-3; D ambiguous. This CDR3 spans 15 amino acids. CDR1 is LGHDT and CDR2 is YNNKEL in the germline V gene (reference sequence). Trimming removed 4 bases at V and 1 base at J, with 11 bases between.

The gene calls are TRBV10-1 and TRBJ2-3, with 7 bases identical to TRBD2. After removal of 6 bases from V and 2 bases from J, the junction contained 8 bases not matched to a gene. This CDR3 has 15 amino acids. Germline CDR1 and CDR2: WNHNN and SYGVQD (reference sequence). For the CDR3, the DNA is TGCGCCAGCAGCGTGGCTAGCGGCAACACAGATACGCAGTATTTT. Translated: CASSVASGNTDTQYF.

This rearrangement joins TRBV3-1 (or the pseudogene TRBV3-2) to TRBJ2-7; a possible D gene is TRBD1 (5 bases). The V gene lost 4 bases and the J gene lost 3 bases, with 22 bases spanning the gap. Germline CDR1 reads LGHDT; CDR2 reads YNNKEL (reference sequence). This CDR3 has 17 amino acids. CDR3 in amino acids: CASSPGGAGRGIYEQYF. CDR3 DNA: TGTGCCAGCAGCCCAGGTGGGGCCGGGCGTGGGATCTACGAGCAGTACTTC.

The J gene is TRBJ2-3, the V gene TRBV5-4; 9 bases match TRBD1. The germline gives CDR1 SGHNT, CDR2 YYREEE (reference sequence). Germline trimming cut 5 bases from V and 11 bases from J; bases unmatched to any gene: 9. This CDR3 spans 13 amino acids. CDR3 in amino acids: CASRSSDRGEQYF. CDR3 nucleotide sequence: TGTGCCAGCAGATCCTCGGACAGGGGTGAGCAGTATTTT.

This clone showed up just once. This chain uses TRBV6-5 with TRBJ2-7; a weak D match, TRBD2 (6 bases). V lost 7 bases, J lost 6 bases, and 19 bases lay in between. This CDR3 is built from 14 residues. CDR1 is MNHEY, CDR2 SVGAGI, per germline. CDR3 amino acids: CASKGGDLLPEQYF. Written as DNA, the CDR3 is TGTGCCAGCAAAGGAGGGGATCTCCTCCCCGAGCAGTACTTC.

This chain uses TRBV9 with TRBJ1-2, with D maybe TRBD1 (5 bases). The germline V gene has CDR1 SGDLS and CDR2 YYNGEE. CDR3 length: 16 amino acids. Trimming removed 2 bases from V and 4 bases from J, with 18 bases in between. The CDR3 nucleotides read TGTGCCAGCAGCGTCCTAGGGGTAGGCGGGGTCTATGGCTACACCTTC. Amino acid sequence: CASSVLGVGGVYGYTF.

This clone appeared once. The chain links TRBV5-1 to TRBJ2-7; D may be TRBD1 (6 bases). The CDR3 has 14 residues. V was cut by 0 bases and J by 2 bases, with 9 bases left in between. CDR1 is SGHRS, CDR2 YFSETQ, per germline. CDR3 bases: TGCGCCAGCAGCTTGGCGGACAGCGCCTACGAGCAGTACTTC. It specifies CASSLADSAYEQYF.

The rearrangement uses TRBV7-8 and TRBJ1-2; D may be TRBD1 (6 bases). Deletions cut 4 bases from V and 1 base from J, with 10 bases between. From germline, CDR1 is SGHVS and CDR2 FQNEAQ. The CDR3 length is 14 residues. The CDR3 reads CASSSQGGNYGYTF. CDR3 sequence (DNA): TGTGCCAGCAGCTCACAGGGTGGTAACTATGGCTACACCTTC.

The rearrangement links TRBV9 to TRBJ2-2, with D unclear. Deletions cut 2 bases from V and 8 bases from J, with 10 bases between. This CDR3 has 13 amino acids. The germline gives CDR1 SGDLS, CDR2 YYNGEE. This CDR3 is CASSVSRMGELFF. The DNA of the CDR3 is TGTGCCAGCAGCGTGTCCCGTATGGGGGAGCTGTTTTTT.

The rearrangement links TRBV5-4 to TRBJ2-7, with D tentatively TRBD1 (6 bases). V was clipped by 1 base and J by 3 bases, with 11 bases between them. CDR3 length: 14 residues. Germline V gene data show CDR1 as SGHNT and CDR2 as YYREEE (reference sequence). The CDR3 DNA follows: TGTGCCAGCAGCTTGCAGGGGCCACTCTACGAGCAGTACTTC. It codes for CASSLQGPLYEQYF.